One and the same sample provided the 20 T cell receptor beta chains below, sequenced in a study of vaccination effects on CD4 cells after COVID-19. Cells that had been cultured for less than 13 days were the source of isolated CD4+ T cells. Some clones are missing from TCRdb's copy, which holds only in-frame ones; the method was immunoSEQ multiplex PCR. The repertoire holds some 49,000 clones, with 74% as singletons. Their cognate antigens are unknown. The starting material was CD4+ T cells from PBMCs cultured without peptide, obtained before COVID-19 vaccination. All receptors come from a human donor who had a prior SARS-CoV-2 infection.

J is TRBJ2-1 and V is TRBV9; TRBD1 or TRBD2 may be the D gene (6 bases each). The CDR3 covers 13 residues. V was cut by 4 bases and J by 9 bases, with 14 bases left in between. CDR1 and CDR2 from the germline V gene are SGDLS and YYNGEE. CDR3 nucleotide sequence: TGTGCCAGCAGCCTAGAAGGGGGAGGTGAGCAGTTCTTC. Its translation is CASSLEGGGEQFF.

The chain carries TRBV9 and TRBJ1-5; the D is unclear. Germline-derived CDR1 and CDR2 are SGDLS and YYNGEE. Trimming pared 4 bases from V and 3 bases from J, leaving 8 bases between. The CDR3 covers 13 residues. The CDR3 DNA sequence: TGTGCCAGCAGCCCGGGCCTCAATCAGCCCCAGCATTTT. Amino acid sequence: CASSPGLNQPQHF.

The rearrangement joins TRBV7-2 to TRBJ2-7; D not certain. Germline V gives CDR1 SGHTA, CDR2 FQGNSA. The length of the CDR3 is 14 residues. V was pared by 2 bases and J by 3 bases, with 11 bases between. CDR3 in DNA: TGTGCCAGCAGCTTACGGACGGCCGACTACGAGCAGTACTTC. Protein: CASSLRTADYEQYF.

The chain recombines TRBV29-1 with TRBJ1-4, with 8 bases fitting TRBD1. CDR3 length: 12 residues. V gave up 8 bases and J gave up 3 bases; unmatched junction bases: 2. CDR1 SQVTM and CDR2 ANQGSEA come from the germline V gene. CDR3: CSTRGPNEKLFF. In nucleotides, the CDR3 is TGCAGCACCAGGGGGCCTAATGAAAAACTGTTTTTT.

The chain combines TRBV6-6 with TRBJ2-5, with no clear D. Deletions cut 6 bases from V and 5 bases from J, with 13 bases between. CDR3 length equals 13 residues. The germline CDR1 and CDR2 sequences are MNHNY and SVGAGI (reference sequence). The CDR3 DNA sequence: TGTGCCAGCAGCTCGACACCGAGGGAGACCCAGTACTTC. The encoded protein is CASSSTPRETQYF.

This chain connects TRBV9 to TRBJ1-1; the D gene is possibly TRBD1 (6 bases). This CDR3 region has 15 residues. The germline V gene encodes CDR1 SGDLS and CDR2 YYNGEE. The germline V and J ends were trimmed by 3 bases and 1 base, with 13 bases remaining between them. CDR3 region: CASSARSDRNTEAFF. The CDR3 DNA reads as TGTGCCAGCAGCGCTCGATCGGACAGGAACACTGAAGCTTTCTTT.

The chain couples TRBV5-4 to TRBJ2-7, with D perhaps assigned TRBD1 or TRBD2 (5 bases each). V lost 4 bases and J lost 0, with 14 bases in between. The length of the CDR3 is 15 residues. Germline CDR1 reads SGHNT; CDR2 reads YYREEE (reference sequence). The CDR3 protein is CASSPRRGGSYEQYF. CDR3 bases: TGTGCCAGCAGCCCGAGACGGGGCGGCTCCTACGAGCAGTACTTC.

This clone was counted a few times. CDR3 DNA sequence: TGTGCCAGCAGCTCCGTAGCGGGAGAGGGCGGGGAGCTGTTTTTT. Its translation is CASSSVAGEGGELFF. The J gene is TRBJ2-2, the V gene TRBV7-3; 9 positions match TRBD2. V was clipped by 4 bases and J by 7 bases; unmatched bases: 7. Germline V gives CDR1 SGHTA, CDR2 FQGTGA. The CDR3 is 15 amino acids.

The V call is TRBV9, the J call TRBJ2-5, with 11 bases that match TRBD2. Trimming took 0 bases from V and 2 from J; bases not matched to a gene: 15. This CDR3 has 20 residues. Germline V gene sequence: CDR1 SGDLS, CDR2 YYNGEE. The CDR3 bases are TGTGCCAGCAGCGTAGGAACTAGCGGGGGCCTCGCAACCTCTCAAGAGACCCAGTACTTC. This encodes CASSVGTSGGLATSQETQYF.

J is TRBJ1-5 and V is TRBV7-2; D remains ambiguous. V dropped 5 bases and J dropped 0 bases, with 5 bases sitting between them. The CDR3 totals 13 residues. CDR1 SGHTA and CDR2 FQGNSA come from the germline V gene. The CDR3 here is CASSQYSNQPQHF. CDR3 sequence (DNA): TGTGCCAGCAGCCAGTATAGCAATCAGCCCCAGCATTTT.

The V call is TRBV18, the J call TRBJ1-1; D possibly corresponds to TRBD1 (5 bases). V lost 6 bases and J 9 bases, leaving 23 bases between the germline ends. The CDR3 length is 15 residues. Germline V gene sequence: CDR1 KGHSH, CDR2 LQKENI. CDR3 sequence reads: CASSRSQQELGKAFF. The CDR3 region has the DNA TGTGCCAGCTCGCGCAGCCAACAGGAGCTCGGTAAAGCTTTCTTT.

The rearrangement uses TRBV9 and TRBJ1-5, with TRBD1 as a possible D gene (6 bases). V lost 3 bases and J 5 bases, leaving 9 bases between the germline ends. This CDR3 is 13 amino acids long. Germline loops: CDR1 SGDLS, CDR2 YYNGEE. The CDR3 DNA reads TGTGCCAGCAGCGCGACAGGTTATCAGCCCCAGCATTTT. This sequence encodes CASSATGYQPQHF.

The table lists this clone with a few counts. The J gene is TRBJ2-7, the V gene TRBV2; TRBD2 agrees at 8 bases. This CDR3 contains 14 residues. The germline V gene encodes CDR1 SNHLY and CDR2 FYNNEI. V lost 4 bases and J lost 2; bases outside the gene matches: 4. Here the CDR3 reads CASSVLAVAYEQYF. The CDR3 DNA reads TGTGCCAGCAGTGTACTAGCGGTGGCCTACGAGCAGTACTTC.

CDR3 protein: CASSPRGEGKQPQHF. CDR3 sequence (DNA): TGTGCCAGCAGTCCGAGGGGGGAAGGGAAGCAGCCCCAGCATTTT. The chain links TRBV6-5 to TRBJ1-5; the D gene is possibly TRBD1 (6 bases). The CDR3 is made up of 15 amino acids. The V gene lost 5 bases and the J gene lost 7 bases, with 18 bases spanning the gap. CDR1 MNHEY and CDR2 SVGAGI come from the germline V gene.

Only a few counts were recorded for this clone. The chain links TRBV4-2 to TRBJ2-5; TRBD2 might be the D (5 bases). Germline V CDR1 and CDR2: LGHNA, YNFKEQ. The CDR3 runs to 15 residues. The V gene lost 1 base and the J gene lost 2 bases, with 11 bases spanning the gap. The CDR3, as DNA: TGTGCCAGCAGCCAAGCTCGAGCGGTACAAGAGACCCAGTACTTC. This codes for CASSQARAVQETQYF.

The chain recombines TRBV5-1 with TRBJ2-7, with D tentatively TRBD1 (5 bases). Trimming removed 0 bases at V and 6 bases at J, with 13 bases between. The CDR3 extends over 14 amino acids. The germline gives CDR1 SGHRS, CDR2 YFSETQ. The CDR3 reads CASSLEGFGFEQYF. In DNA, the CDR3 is TGCGCCAGCAGCTTGGAGGGGTTTGGTTTCGAGCAGTACTTC.

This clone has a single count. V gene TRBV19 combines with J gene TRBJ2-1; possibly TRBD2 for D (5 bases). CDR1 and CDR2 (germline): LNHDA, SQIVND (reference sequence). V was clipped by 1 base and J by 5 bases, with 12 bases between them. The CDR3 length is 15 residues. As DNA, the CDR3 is TGTGCCAGTAGTATAGTTCCGGGAATGGACAATGAGCAGTTCTTC. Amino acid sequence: CASSIVPGMDNEQFF. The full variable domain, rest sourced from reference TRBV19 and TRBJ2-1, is DGGITQSPKYLFRKEGQNVTLSCEQNLNHDAMYWYRQDPGQGLRLIYYSQIVNDFQKGDIAEGYSVSREKKESFPLTVTSAQKNPTAFYLCASSIVPGMDNEQFFGPGTRLTVL.

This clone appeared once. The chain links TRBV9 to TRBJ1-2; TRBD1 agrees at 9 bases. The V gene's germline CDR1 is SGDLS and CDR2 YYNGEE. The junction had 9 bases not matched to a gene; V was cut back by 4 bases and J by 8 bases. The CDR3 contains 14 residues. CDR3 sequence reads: CASSHDRGGGGYTF. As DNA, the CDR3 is TGTGCCAGCAGCCACGACAGGGGGGGAGGAGGCTACACCTTC.

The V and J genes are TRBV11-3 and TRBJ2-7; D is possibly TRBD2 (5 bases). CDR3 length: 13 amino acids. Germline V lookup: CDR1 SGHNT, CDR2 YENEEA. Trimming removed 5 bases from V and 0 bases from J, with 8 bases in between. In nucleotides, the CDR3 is TGTGCCAGCAGCAAAGCGGTCTCCTACGAGCAGTACTTC. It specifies CASSKAVSYEQYF.

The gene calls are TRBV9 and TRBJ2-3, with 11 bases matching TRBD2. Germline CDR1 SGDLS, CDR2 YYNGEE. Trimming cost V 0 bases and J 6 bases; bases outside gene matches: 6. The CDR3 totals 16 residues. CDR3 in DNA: TGTGCCAGCAGCGTAGCTGTGGCTAGCGGGAGGGATACGCAGTATTTT. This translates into CASSVAVASGRDTQYF.